The rows below give T cell receptor beta chains drawn from one sample of a study of beta chain features in type 1 diabetes. Data came from immunoSEQ multiplex PCR; TCRdb stores just in-frame clones and leaves some out. The repertoire consists of around 260,000 clones, with roughly 24% occurring once and the leading ten covering roughly 0.011%. Sequencing used naive CD4+ T cells from blood. All receptors derive from a woman between 25 and 40 years old with type 1 diabetes. Each CDR3 is given with its conserved first and last residue. A D gene is named only where the DNA matches it firmly. Not all rows give a size; the values are once, few, many and, for expanded clones, a class.

TRBD2	TRBV29-1	few	TRBJ2-2	CSVSRERVGELFF	TGCAGCGTTTCGCGGGAGCGGGTCGGGGAGCTGTTTTTT
NA	TRBV2	NA	TRBJ2-5	CASTSGMWETQYF	TGTGCCAGCACCTCGGGAATGTGGGAGACCCAGTACTTC
TRBD1	TRBV2	few	TRBJ1-2	CASSDWTGANYGYTF	TGTGCCAGCAGTGATTGGACAGGAGCAAACTATGGCTACACCTTC
TRBD1	TRBV30	few	TRBJ2-1	CAWSVLGTGDYNEQFF	TGTGCCTGGAGTGTACTGGGGACAGGAGACTACAATGAGCAGTTCTTC
NA	TRBV5-4	NA	TRBJ1-1	CASSAPGVMNTEAFF	TGTGCCAGCAGCGCTCCAGGGGTTATGAACACTGAAGCTTTCTTT
NA	TRBV2	NA	TRBJ2-1	CASRNRDNTDEQFF	TGTGCCAGCAGGAACCGGGACAATACCGATGAGCAGTTCTTC
TRBD2	TRBV15	once	TRBJ2-3	CATSRGGLAGGDTQYF	TGTGCCACCAGCAGAGGGGGACTAGCGGGAGGAGATACGCAGTATTTT
NA	TRBV7-3	few	TRBJ2-1	CASSSSGSGRQFF	TGTGCCAGCAGCTCCTCCGGATCCGGGAGACAGTTCTTC
TRBD1	TRBV19	NA	TRBJ2-6	CASQPGQGISGANVLTF	TGTGCCAGTCAACCGGGACAGGGAATTTCTGGGGCCAACGTCCTGACTTTC
TRBD2	TRBV7-9	few	TRBJ2-1	CASSFLLAETYNEQFF	TGTGCCAGCAGCTTTTTGCTAGCGGAGACCTACAATGAGCAGTTCTTC